This T cell receptor beta chain derives from a study of T cell changes during pregnancy in multiple sclerosis. CDR3 length equals 15 residues. Germline V lookup: CDR1 MNHEY, CDR2 SMNVEV (reference sequence). V shed 5 bases, J shed 5 bases, and the junction held 9 bases outside the gene matches. TCRdb keeps only in-frame clones here, not all; method: immunoSEQ multiplex PCR. Seen here are approximately 83,000 clones, around 93% observed once, and the top ten hold 3.5% to 4.5%. Sequenced here: peripheral blood, sampled in the first trimester of pregnancy. The sequence was collected from a female donor with multiple sclerosis, enrolled in a pregnancy study. This chain uses TRBV27 with TRBJ2-5; TRBD2 matches at 9 bases. This CDR3 is CASSSYSGGAETQYF. CDR3 nucleotides: TGTGCCAGCAGTAGTTATAGCGGGGGTGCGGAGACCCAGTACTTC.